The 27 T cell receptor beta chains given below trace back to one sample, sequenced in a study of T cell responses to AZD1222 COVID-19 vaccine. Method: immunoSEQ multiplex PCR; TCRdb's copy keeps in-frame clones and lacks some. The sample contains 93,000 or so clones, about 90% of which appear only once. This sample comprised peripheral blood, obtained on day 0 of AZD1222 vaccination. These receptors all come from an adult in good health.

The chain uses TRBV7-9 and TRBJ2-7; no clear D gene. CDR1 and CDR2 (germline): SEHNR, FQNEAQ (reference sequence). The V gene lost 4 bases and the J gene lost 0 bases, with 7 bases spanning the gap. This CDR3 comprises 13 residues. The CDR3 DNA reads TGTGCCAGCAGCTCCCTCTACTCCTACGAGCAGTACTTC. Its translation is CASSSLYSYEQYF.

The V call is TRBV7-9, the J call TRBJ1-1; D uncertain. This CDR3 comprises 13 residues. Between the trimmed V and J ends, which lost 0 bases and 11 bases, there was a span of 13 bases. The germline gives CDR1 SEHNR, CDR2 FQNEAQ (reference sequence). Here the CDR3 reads CASSLAQPTSAFF. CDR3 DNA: TGTGCCAGCAGCTTAGCGCAACCGACCAGCGCTTTCTTT.

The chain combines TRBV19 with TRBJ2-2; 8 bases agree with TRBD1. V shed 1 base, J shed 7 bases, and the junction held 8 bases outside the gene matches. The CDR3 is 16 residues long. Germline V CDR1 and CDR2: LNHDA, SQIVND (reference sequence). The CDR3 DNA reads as TGTGCCAGTAGTATAGGGGGGACAGGTGGCCACGGGGAGCTGTTTTTT. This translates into CASSIGGTGGHGELFF.

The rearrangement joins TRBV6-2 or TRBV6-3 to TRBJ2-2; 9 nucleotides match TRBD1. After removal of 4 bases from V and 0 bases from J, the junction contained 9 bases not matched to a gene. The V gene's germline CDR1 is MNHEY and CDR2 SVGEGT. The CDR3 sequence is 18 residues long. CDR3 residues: CASSSLGQGPPNTGELFF. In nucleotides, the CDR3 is TGTGCCAGCAGTTCCCTCGGACAGGGGCCTCCGAACACCGGGGAGCTGTTTTTT.

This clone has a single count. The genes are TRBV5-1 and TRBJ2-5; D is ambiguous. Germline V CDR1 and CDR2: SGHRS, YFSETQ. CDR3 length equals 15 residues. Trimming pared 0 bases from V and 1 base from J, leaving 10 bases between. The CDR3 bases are TGCGCCAGCAGCTTGGCCGGTCAGGTCCAAGAGACCCAGTACTTC. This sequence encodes CASSLAGQVQETQYF.

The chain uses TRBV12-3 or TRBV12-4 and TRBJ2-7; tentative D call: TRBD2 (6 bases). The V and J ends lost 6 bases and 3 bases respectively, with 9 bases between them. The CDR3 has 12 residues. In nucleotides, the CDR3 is TGTGCCAGCAGCCGTAGCGGCTACGAGCAGTACTTC. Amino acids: CASSRSGYEQYF.

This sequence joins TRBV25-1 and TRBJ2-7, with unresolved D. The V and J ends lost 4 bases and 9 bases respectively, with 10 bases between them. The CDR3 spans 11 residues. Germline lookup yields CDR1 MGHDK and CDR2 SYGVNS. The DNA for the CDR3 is TGTGCCAGCAGTGTGGTCTCTCGGCAGTACTTC. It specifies CASSVVSRQYF.

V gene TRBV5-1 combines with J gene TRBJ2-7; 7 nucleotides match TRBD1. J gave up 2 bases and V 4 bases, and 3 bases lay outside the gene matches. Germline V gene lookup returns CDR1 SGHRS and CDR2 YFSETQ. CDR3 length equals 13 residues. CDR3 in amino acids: CASSPGQTYEQYF. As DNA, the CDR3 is TGCGCCAGCAGCCCGGGACAGACCTACGAGCAGTACTTC.

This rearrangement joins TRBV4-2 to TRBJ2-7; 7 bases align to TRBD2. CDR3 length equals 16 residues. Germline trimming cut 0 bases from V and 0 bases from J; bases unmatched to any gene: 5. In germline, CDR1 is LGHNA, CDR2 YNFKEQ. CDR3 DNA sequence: TGTGCCAGCAGCCAAGATTCCACGGGGGGCTCCTACGAGCAGTACTTC. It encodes CASSQDSTGGSYEQYF.

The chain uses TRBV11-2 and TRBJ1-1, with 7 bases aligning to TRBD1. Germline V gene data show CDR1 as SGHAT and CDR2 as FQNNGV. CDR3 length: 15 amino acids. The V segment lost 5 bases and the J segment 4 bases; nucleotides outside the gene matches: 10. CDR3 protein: CASSPGQTRLTEAFF. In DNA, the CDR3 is TGTGCCAGCAGCCCGGGACAGACCCGACTCACTGAAGCTTTCTTT.

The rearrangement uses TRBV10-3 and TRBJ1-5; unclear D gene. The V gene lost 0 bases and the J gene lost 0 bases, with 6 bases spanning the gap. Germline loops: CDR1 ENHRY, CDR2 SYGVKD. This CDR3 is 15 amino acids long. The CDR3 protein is CAISESKSSNQPQHF. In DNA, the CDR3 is TGTGCCATCAGTGAGTCGAAATCTAGCAATCAGCCCCAGCATTTT.

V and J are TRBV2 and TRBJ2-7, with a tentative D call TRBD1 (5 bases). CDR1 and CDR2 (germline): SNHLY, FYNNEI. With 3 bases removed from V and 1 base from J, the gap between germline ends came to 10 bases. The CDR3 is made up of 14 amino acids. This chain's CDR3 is CASSDRDGSYEQYF. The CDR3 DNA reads TGTGCCAGCAGTGACAGGGATGGATCCTACGAGCAGTACTTC.

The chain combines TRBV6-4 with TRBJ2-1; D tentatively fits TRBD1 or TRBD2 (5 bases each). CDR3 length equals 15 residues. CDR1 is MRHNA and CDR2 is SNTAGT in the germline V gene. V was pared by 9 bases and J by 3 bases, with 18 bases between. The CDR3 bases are TGTGCCAGTGAAATCCCGGGACCAAACTACAATGAGCAGTTCTTC. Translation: CASEIPGPNYNEQFF.

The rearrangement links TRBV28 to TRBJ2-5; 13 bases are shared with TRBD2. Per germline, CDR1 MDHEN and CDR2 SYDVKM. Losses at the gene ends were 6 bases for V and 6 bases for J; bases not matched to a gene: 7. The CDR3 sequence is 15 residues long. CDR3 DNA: TGTGCCAGCAGGCGACTAGCGGGGGGCGGGCAGACCCAGTACTTC. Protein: CASRRLAGGGQTQYF.

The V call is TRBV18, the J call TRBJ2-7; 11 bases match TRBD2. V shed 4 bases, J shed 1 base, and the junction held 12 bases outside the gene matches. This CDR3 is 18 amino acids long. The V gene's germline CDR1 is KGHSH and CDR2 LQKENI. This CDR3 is CASSLMMIGTSGSYEQYF. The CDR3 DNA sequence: TGTGCCAGCTCACTTATGATGATCGGGACTAGCGGATCCTACGAGCAGTACTTC.

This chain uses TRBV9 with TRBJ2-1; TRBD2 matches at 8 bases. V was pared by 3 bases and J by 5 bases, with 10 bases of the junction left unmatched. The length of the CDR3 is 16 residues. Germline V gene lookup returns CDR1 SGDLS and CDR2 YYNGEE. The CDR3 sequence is CASSEGRGGLDNEQFF. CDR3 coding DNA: TGTGCCAGCAGCGAAGGACGGGGGGGCCTCGACAATGAGCAGTTCTTC.

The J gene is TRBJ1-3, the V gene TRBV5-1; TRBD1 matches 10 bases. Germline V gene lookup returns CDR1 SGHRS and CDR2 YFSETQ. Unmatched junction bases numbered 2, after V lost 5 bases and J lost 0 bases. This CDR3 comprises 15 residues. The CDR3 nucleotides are TGCGCCAGCAGTCGGACAGGGGGCTCTGGAAACACCATATATTTT. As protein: CASSRTGGSGNTIYF.

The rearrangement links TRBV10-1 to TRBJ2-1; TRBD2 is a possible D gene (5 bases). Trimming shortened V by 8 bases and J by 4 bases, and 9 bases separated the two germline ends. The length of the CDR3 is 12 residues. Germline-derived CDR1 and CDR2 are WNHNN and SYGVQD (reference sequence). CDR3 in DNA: TGCGCCAGCTCCAGCGGATACAATGAGCAGTTCTTC. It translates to CASSSGYNEQFF.

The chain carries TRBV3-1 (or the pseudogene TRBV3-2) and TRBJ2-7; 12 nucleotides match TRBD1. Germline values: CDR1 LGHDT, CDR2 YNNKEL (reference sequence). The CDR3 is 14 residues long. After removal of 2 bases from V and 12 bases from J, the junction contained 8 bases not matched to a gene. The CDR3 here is CASSQTGTGGLRYF. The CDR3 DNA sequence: TGTGCCAGCAGCCAAACCGGGACAGGGGGCTTGCGGTACTTC.

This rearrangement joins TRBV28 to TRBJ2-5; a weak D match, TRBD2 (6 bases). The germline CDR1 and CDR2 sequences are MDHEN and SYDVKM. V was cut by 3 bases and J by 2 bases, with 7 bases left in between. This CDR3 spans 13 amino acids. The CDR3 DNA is TGTGCCAGCAGTTTCGGGGGTCAAGAGACCCAGTACTTC. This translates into CASSFGGQETQYF.

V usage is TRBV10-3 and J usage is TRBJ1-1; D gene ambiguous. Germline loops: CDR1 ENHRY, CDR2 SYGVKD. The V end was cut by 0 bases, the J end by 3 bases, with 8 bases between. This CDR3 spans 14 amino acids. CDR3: CAISESTRDTEAFF. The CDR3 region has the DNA TGTGCCATCAGTGAGTCGACTCGGGACACTGAAGCTTTCTTT.

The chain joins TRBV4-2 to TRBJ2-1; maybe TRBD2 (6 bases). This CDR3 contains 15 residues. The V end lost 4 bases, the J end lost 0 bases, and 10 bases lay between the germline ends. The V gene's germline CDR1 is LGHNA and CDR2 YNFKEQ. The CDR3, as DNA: TGTGCCAGCAGCCCGGGACTTAGCTCCTACAATGAGCAGTTCTTC. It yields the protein CASSPGLSSYNEQFF.

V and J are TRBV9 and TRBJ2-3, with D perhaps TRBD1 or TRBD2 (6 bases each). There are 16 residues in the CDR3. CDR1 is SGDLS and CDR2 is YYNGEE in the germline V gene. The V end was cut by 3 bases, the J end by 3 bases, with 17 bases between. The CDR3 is CASSGEVLGGTDTQYF. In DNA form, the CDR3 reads TGTGCCAGCAGCGGAGAGGTATTAGGGGGGACAGATACGCAGTATTTT.

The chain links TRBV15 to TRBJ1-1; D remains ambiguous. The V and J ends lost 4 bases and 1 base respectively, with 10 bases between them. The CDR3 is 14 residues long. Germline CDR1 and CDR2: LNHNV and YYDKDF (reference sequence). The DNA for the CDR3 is TGTGCCACCAGCAACGGAGAGGCGAACACTGAAGCTTTCTTT. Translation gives CATSNGEANTEAFF. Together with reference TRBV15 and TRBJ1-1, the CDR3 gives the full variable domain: DAMVIQNPRYQVTQFGKPVTLSCSQTLNHNVMYWYQQKSSQAPKLLFHYYDKDFNNEADTPDNFQSRRPNTSFCFLDIRSPGLGDTAMYLCATSNGEANTEAFFGQGTRLTVV.

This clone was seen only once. CDR3 sequence reads: CASSIAKGASYGYTF. The DNA of the CDR3 is TGTGCCAGTAGTATAGCGAAGGGGGCATCCTATGGCTACACCTTC. The rearrangement uses TRBV19 and TRBJ1-2; 7 bases are shared with TRBD1. Germline trimming cut 1 base from V and 4 bases from J; bases unmatched to any gene: 6. The germline V gene encodes CDR1 LNHDA and CDR2 SQIVND (reference sequence). The CDR3 runs 15 residues.

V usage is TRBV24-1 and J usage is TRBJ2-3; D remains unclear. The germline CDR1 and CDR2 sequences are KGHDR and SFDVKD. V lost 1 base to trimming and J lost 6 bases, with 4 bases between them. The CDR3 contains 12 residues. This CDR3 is CATSDFGDTQYF. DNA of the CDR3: TGTGCCACCAGTGATTTCGGTGATACGCAGTATTTT.

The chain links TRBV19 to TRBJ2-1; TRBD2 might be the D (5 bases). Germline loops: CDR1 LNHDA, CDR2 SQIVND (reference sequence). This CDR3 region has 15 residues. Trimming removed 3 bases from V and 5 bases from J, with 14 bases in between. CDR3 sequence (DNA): TGTGCCAGTAGTATTGGAGGATCTATCCACAATGAGCAGTTCTTC. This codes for CASSIGGSIHNEQFF.